This T cell receptor beta chain was recorded in a study of beta chain features in type 1 diabetes. Findings of the study overall: Researchers report that Type 1 diabetes patients had moderately but significantly shorter TCRB CDR3s across all four CD4+ subsets. The study notes PCR might favor shorter templates equally in patients and controls.

Notes on this clone: What it binds is not known.

Germline CDR1 is SNHLY and CDR2 is FYNNEI. V lost 6 bases and J lost 4, with 12 bases in between. This CDR3 comprises 13 residues. Investigators reverse transcribed all isolated RNA, so they sequenced expressed TCRB transcripts. For naive, central memory and regulatory T cell samples, reads averaged around 3.8 million. Profiling relied on immunoSEQ multiplex PCR, and the TCRdb table lists in-frame clones only, not all of them. Here the sample spans over 600,000 clones, around an eighth being singletons. This chain connects TRBV2 to TRBJ1-2; weak D call: TRBD1 (6 bases). The sequenced material came from naive CD4+ T cells from blood. This sequence originates from a man aged 30 to 45 with type 1 diabetes. The CDR3 is CASRSQGIYGYTF. As DNA, the CDR3 is TGTGCCAGCAGGTCTCAGGGGATCTATGGCTACACCTTC.